The T cell receptor beta chain described here comes from a study of cytomegalovirus exposure and HLA in healthy donors. Study-wide results and limits: Later work found most CMV-associated TCR beta chains apparently HLA-restricted.

Amplification used 60 Vbeta primers and 13 Jbeta primers. This table comes from immunoSEQ multiplex PCR, and its TCRdb copy is limited to in-frame clones, with some not included. The sample has about 150,000 clones, 65% to 80% seen once; the top ten hold roughly 1.8%. The donors were healthy bone marrow donors. Though nominally healthy at sampling, donors likely had unrecorded immune exposures. On this clone itself: What it recognizes is unknown.

The length of the CDR3 is 15 residues. Germline values: CDR1 MNHNY, CDR2 SVGAGI (reference sequence). V was clipped by 4 bases and J by 8 bases, with 20 bases between them. The TCR was taken from a woman between 35 and 50 years old in good health and CMV-seronegative. Material for sequencing was PBMCs. The rearrangement joins TRBV6-6 to TRBJ1-1; maybe TRBD1 (5 bases). CDR3 in DNA: TGTGCCAGCAGTTTCGCGGGGCGTCCGGGTTTAGAAGCTTTCTTT. Translated: CASSFAGRPGLEAFF.